The 32 T cell receptor beta chains listed next were all sequenced from one sample in a study of T cell responses to AZD1222 COVID-19 vaccine. The method was immunoSEQ multiplex PCR; TCRdb's version includes in-frame clones alone and lacks a portion of them. The table records 80,000 to 90,000 clones, about 90% of them present only once. Here the sequenced sample was peripheral blood, taken on day 0 of AZD1222 vaccination. The receptor set was obtained from an adult in good health.

The chain employs TRBV9 and TRBJ2-7; TRBD2 matches 7 bases. The CDR3 contains 14 residues. V shed 4 bases and J 3 bases; nucleotides not matched to a gene: 7. Germline CDR1 SGDLS, CDR2 YYNGEE. CDR3 amino acids: CASSIDSGNYEQYF. DNA of the CDR3: TGTGCCAGCAGCATTGACAGCGGGAACTACGAGCAGTACTTC.

The V and J genes are TRBV19 and TRBJ1-5; TRBD1 agrees at 7 bases. This CDR3 comprises 15 residues. In germline, CDR1 is LNHDA, CDR2 SQIVND (reference sequence). V lost 6 bases to trimming and J lost 7 bases; unmatched junction nucleotides: 12. The CDR3 nucleotides are TGTGCCAGTAGCCTAAGAACAGGGGATCGGCAGCCCCAGCATTTT. It yields the protein CASSLRTGDRQPQHF. The full variable domain, completed using reference TRBV19 and TRBJ1-5, is DGGITQSPKYLFRKEGQNVTLSCEQNLNHDAMYWYRQDPGQGLRLIYYSQIVNDFQKGDIAEGYSVSREKKESFPLTVTSAQKNPTAFYLCASSLRTGDRQPQHFGDGTRLSIL.

V and J are TRBV12-3 or TRBV12-4 and TRBJ1-1; D is perhaps TRBD1 (6 bases). This CDR3 has 13 residues. The V end lost 2 bases, the J end lost 4 bases, and 8 bases lay between the germline ends. CDR3: CASSLQGTTEAFF. As DNA, the CDR3 is TGTGCCAGCAGTTTACAGGGGACCACTGAAGCTTTCTTT.

V usage is TRBV7-2 and J usage is TRBJ2-3; no clear D. V dropped 2 bases and J dropped 0 bases, with 0 bases sitting between them. The CDR3 covers 12 residues. CDR1 is SGHTA and CDR2 is FQGNSA in the germline V gene. The DNA for the CDR3 is TGTGCCAGCAGCTTAAGCACAGATACGCAGTATTTT. Translated, it gives CASSLSTDTQYF.

The chain couples TRBV14 to TRBJ2-7; TRBD2 matches at 9 bases. Germline loops: CDR1 SGHDN, CDR2 FVKESK. The CDR3 extends over 16 amino acids. Trimming removed 2 bases from V and 0 bases from J; junction bases left unmatched: 5. The CDR3 loop is CASSQRSGGSSYEQYF. CDR3 DNA sequence: TGTGCCAGCAGCCAACGGAGCGGGGGGAGCTCCTACGAGCAGTACTTC.

The V and J genes are TRBV27 and TRBJ1-2; D is ambiguous. V lost 3 bases and J 2 bases, leaving 7 bases between the germline ends. The length of the CDR3 is 13 residues. Germline V gives CDR1 MNHEY, CDR2 SMNVEV (reference sequence). The CDR3 nucleotides are TGTGCCAGCAGTTTCCAGCAAAACTATGGCTACACCTTC. It translates to CASSFQQNYGYTF.

V is TRBV3-1 (or the pseudogene TRBV3-2) and J is TRBJ2-3; unclear D gene. The CDR3 runs to 12 residues. Trimming cost V 4 bases and J 2 bases, with 4 bases left between them. In germline, CDR1 is LGHDT, CDR2 YNNKEL (reference sequence). The CDR3 DNA reads as TGTGCCAGCAGCCGTGACACAGATACGCAGTATTTT. Protein sequence: CASSRDTDTQYF.

In this sample, this clone turned up a few times. The rearrangement links TRBV5-1 to TRBJ2-7, with D maybe TRBD2 (5 bases). V shed 0 bases and J shed 2 bases, with 12 bases lying between them. The V gene's germline CDR1 is SGHRS and CDR2 YFSETQ. This CDR3 has 15 amino acids. The CDR3 protein is CASSLAPSPTYEQYF. CDR3 coding DNA: TGCGCCAGCAGCTTGGCCCCTAGCCCTACCTACGAGCAGTACTTC.

V usage is TRBV18 and J usage is TRBJ2-7, with TRBD2 matching 7 bases. Germline CDR1 reads KGHSH; CDR2 reads LQKENI. CDR3 length: 12 residues. The trim removed 3 bases at V and 5 bases at J, leaving 1 base unmatched. Written as DNA, the CDR3 is TGTGCCAGCTCACCTGGGGGGGACGAGCAGTACTTC. It specifies CASSPGGDEQYF.

This chain's CDR3 is CASSGGGPQYF. The CDR3 DNA reads TGTGCCAGCAGTGGGGGGGGACCGCAGTATTTT. This chain links TRBV9 with TRBJ2-3, with 7 positions matching TRBD2. The CDR3 contains 11 residues. CDR1 and CDR2 (germline): SGDLS, YYNGEE. V lost 5 bases, J lost 10 bases, and 4 bases stayed unmatched. The full variable domain, with the rest looked up from reference TRBV9 and TRBJ2-3, is DSGVTQTPKHLITATGQRVTLRCSPRSGDLSVYWYQQSLDQGLQFLIQYYNGEERAKGNILERFSAQQFPDLHSELNLSSLELGDSALYFCASSGGGPQYFGPGTRLTVL.

The chain couples TRBV6-2 or TRBV6-3 to TRBJ2-1, with 9 bases aligning to TRBD2. CDR3 length equals 16 residues. V gave up 3 bases and J gave up 7 bases; unmatched junction bases: 10. Per the germline V gene, CDR1 is MNHEY and CDR2 is SVGEGT. DNA for the CDR3: TGTGCCAGCAGTTATAGGCGGGAGGGCCGAGGGAATGAGCAGTTCTTC. Amino acids: CASSYRREGRGNEQFF.

V usage is TRBV30 and J usage is TRBJ2-7; possibly TRBD1 for D (6 bases). Germline CDR1 and CDR2: GTSNPN and SVGIG (reference sequence). The CDR3 is 12 amino acids. V was pared by 1 base and J by 4 bases, with 8 bases between. This chain's CDR3 is CAWSEQGYEQYF. The CDR3 bases are TGTGCCTGGAGTGAACAGGGTTACGAGCAGTACTTC.

The CDR3 loop reads CASQVMGGVEEKLFF. The DNA of the CDR3 is TGTGCCAGCCAAGTTATGGGGGGAGTGGAAGAAAAACTGTTTTTT. V gene TRBV7-9 combines with J gene TRBJ1-4; TRBD1 might be the D (5 bases). From germline, CDR1 is SEHNR and CDR2 FQNEAQ (reference sequence). V dropped 8 bases and J dropped 8 bases, with 21 bases sitting between them. The CDR3 is 15 amino acids.

This chain uses TRBV28 with TRBJ2-2; D gene uncertain. The germline V gene has CDR1 MDHEN and CDR2 SYDVKM. The CDR3 is made up of 15 amino acids. V lost 7 bases and J lost 1, with 13 bases in between. The CDR3 DNA follows: TGTGCCAGCATAGTTGGCGCGCAGAACACCGGGGAGCTGTTTTTT. This encodes CASIVGAQNTGELFF. The entire variable domain, with the rest obtained from reference TRBV28 and TRBJ2-2, is as follows: DVKVTQSSRYLVKRTGEKVFLECVQDMDHENMFWYRQDPGLGLRLIYFSYDVKMKEKGDIPEGYSVSREKKERFSLILESASTNQTSMYLCASIVGAQNTGELFFGEGSRLTVL.

This clone was seen a single time. The chain combines TRBV5-1 with TRBJ1-5; D unresolved. Trimming cost V 0 bases and J 5 bases, with 12 bases left between them. This CDR3 contains 15 residues. Germline CDR1 and CDR2: SGHRS and YFSETQ. The CDR3 DNA reads as TGCGCCAGCAGCTTGGGCGCGGACTCCTATCAGCCCCAGCATTTT. This codes for CASSLGADSYQPQHF.

The rearrangement uses TRBV9 and TRBJ1-6; 11 bases are shared with TRBD1. The CDR3 sequence is 16 residues long. Trimming cost V 0 bases and J 9 bases; bases outside gene matches: 5. Germline-derived CDR1 and CDR2 are SGDLS and YYNGEE. The CDR3 region is CASSVEGQGVSSPLHF. The CDR3 DNA reads as TGTGCCAGCAGCGTAGAGGGACAGGGGGTTTCTTCACCCCTCCACTTT.

The rearrangement uses TRBV28 and TRBJ1-5; D is ambiguous. This CDR3 comprises 13 residues. V dropped 5 bases and J dropped 4 bases, with 9 bases sitting between them. Germline CDR1 reads MDHEN; CDR2 reads SYDVKM. The CDR3 here is CASSPDPNQPQHF. CDR3 nucleotide sequence: TGTGCCAGCAGTCCCGATCCTAATCAGCCCCAGCATTTT.

The genes are TRBV9 and TRBJ1-1, with a possible D match to TRBD1 (5 bases). Deletions cut 0 bases from V and 0 bases from J, with 9 bases between. CDR3 size: 15 residues. Germline CDR1 is SGDLS and CDR2 is YYNGEE. The CDR3 region is CASSVGQGVNTEAFF. CDR3 nucleotides: TGTGCCAGCAGCGTAGGGCAGGGCGTGAACACTGAAGCTTTCTTT.

The chain uses TRBV10-2 and TRBJ1-1, with 11 bases identical to TRBD1. J was trimmed by 4 bases and V by 7 bases; bases with no gene match: 11. CDR1 is WSHSY, CDR2 SAAADI, per germline. The CDR3 runs 16 residues. The CDR3 DNA reads as TGCGCCAGCATGGACCGGGACAGGGGGTTCAGCACTGAAGCTTTCTTT. Its protein is CASMDRDRGFSTEAFF.

This chain joins TRBV2 and TRBJ2-1, with unresolved D. The CDR3 extends over 12 amino acids. V lost 11 bases to trimming and J lost 3 bases, with 11 bases between them. Per the germline V gene, CDR1 is SNHLY and CDR2 is FYNNEI. The CDR3, as DNA: TGTGCCGCCGGACCAAACTACAATGAGCAGTTCTTC. Its protein is CAAGPNYNEQFF.

The chain uses TRBV27 and TRBJ2-6; D unclear. This CDR3 has 14 residues. Germline V gene lookup returns CDR1 MNHEY and CDR2 SMNVEV (reference sequence). V was shortened by 0 bases and J by 2 bases, with 2 bases between the two germline ends. The CDR3 DNA sequence: TGTGCCAGCAGTTTATCGACTGGGGCCAACGTCCTGACTTTC. It specifies CASSLSTGANVLTF.

This chain links TRBV29-1 with TRBJ2-3, with TRBD1 matching 10 bases. The J segment lost 2 bases and the V segment lost 1 base, leaving 9 bases of the junction unmatched. The CDR3 is made up of 17 amino acids. CDR1 is SQVTM and CDR2 is ANQGSEA in the germline V gene. CDR3 nucleotides: TGCAGCGTTGAAGCAGGCTCCGGGACAGGGGACACAGATACGCAGTATTTT. This encodes CSVEAGSGTGDTDTQYF.

Here the CDR3 reads CASSLPAEEQFF. The DNA of the CDR3 is TGTGCCAGCAGCTTACCCGCGGAGGAGCAGTTCTTC. The chain recombines TRBV11-3 with TRBJ2-1; D is undetermined. The CDR3 runs to 12 residues. Trimming took 2 bases from V and 10 from J, leaving 9 bases between them. In germline, CDR1 is SGHNT, CDR2 YENEEA.

The CDR3 bases are TGTGCCATCAGTGCTCCAGGAAGCAATCAGCCCCAGCATTTT. Protein: CAISAPGSNQPQHF. The gene calls are TRBV10-3 and TRBJ1-5; D uncertain. V was clipped by 4 bases and J by 1 base, with 8 bases between them. Germline V lookup: CDR1 ENHRY, CDR2 SYGVKD. The CDR3 extends over 14 amino acids.

The V gene is TRBV27, the J gene TRBJ2-5; the match to TRBD2 covers 10 bases. The V gene's germline CDR1 is MNHEY and CDR2 SMNVEV (reference sequence). CDR3 length equals 15 residues. The V segment lost 3 bases and the J segment 5 bases; nucleotides outside the gene matches: 6. The CDR3 bases are TGTGCCAGCAGTTTTGGGCTAGCGGGAGTTGAGACCCAGTACTTC. As protein: CASSFGLAGVETQYF.

This chain joins TRBV27 and TRBJ1-5; no reliable D call. The CDR3 covers 13 residues. Germline CDR1 reads MNHEY; CDR2 reads SMNVEV (reference sequence). Deletions cut 6 bases from V and 7 bases from J, with 13 bases between. The CDR3 bases are TGTGCCAGCAGCTTCGTTCCCTGGCAGCCCCAGCATTTT. Residues: CASSFVPWQPQHF.

The V gene is TRBV24-1, the J gene TRBJ1-5; D uncertain. This CDR3 has 13 amino acids. CDR1 is KGHDR and CDR2 is SFDVKD in the germline V gene. The germline V and J ends were trimmed by 9 bases and 2 bases, with 10 bases remaining between them. Here the CDR3 DNA reads TGTGCCACCTCGGTTGGAGGCAATCAGCCCCAGCATTTT. Translation: CATSVGGNQPQHF.

This clone was observed a single time. The CDR3 loop reads CASSPAYEQYF. The DNA of the CDR3 is TGTGCCAGCAGCCCGGCCTACGAGCAGTACTTC. The rearrangement joins TRBV28 to TRBJ2-7; D remains ambiguous. The germline V gene encodes CDR1 MDHEN and CDR2 SYDVKM. Trimming shortened V by 6 bases and J by 2 bases, and 5 bases separated the two germline ends. There are 11 residues in the CDR3.

Only one count was recorded for this clone. This chain joins TRBV10-2 and TRBJ2-7; TRBD1 matches at 10 bases. The CDR3 is 16 residues long. Germline-derived CDR1 and CDR2 are WSHSY and SAAADI. After removal of 7 bases from V and 4 bases from J, the junction contained 13 bases not matched to a gene. The CDR3 spells CASKKTAGTGVYEQYF. The CDR3 region has the DNA TGCGCCAGCAAAAAAACCGCCGGGACAGGGGTTTACGAGCAGTACTTC.

This clone was seen only a few times. The chain couples TRBV7-2 to TRBJ2-5, with D perhaps TRBD2 (7 bases). The V and J ends lost 1 base and 5 bases respectively, with 17 bases between them. The length of the CDR3 is 16 residues. Germline loops: CDR1 SGHTA, CDR2 FQGNSA. In nucleotides, the CDR3 is TGTGCCAGCAGCTTAGGAGGGGGAGGGCCTCGGGAGACCCAGTACTTC. Amino acids: CASSLGGGGPRETQYF.

This chain links TRBV6-2 or TRBV6-3 with TRBJ2-7, with unresolved D. This CDR3 is built from 11 residues. CDR1 is MNHEY and CDR2 is SVGEGT in the germline V gene. V was shortened by 4 bases and J by 3 bases, with 4 bases between the two germline ends. The DNA for the CDR3 is TGTGCCAGCAGTTCTGACTACGAGCAGTACTTC. This translates into CASSSDYEQYF.

The chain couples TRBV28 to TRBJ1-5; 7 bases are shared with TRBD1. With 6 bases clipped from V and 0 bases from J, the junction kept 5 bases outside the gene matches. The CDR3 spans 15 residues. Per the germline V gene, CDR1 is MDHEN and CDR2 is SYDVKM. The CDR3 protein is CASRSGQVSNQPQHF. CDR3 sequence (DNA): TGTGCCAGCAGATCCGGACAGGTTAGCAATCAGCCCCAGCATTTT.